One and the same sample provided the 19 T cell receptor beta chains below, sequenced in a study of chemoradiotherapy in HPV16-positive cancers. Some clones are missing from TCRdb's copy, which holds only in-frame ones; the method was immunoSEQ multiplex PCR. The sample includes around 9,500 clones, around two thirds seen only once; the top ten take around 8.4%. This specimen was taken from a patient who underwent chemoradiotherapy. Source of these receptors: a human donor with HPV-associated anogenital cancer.

The rearrangement uses TRBV2 and TRBJ1-5; D not resolved. Germline CDR1 and CDR2: SNHLY and FYNNEI. V was pared by 5 bases and J by 5 bases, with 16 bases between. The CDR3 consists of 15 residues. CDR3 sequence: CASSIGPKEHQPQHF. Here the CDR3 DNA reads TGTGCCAGCAGTATCGGGCCTAAGGAGCATCAGCCCCAGCATTTT.

This clone was seen a few times. The chain recombines TRBV30 with TRBJ2-7; D not certain. The CDR3 has 11 amino acids. The V end was cut by 4 bases, the J end by 1 base, with 5 bases between. Germline CDR1 reads GTSNPN; CDR2 reads SVGIG (reference sequence). The CDR3 nucleotides are TGTGCCTGGACCACATCCTACGAGCAGTACTTC. This gives the protein CAWTTSYEQYF.

The J gene is TRBJ1-3, the V gene TRBV5-1; D remains unclear. Germline CDR1 SGHRS, CDR2 YFSETQ. The V end was cut by 4 bases, the J end by 0 bases, with 8 bases between. The CDR3 contains 14 residues. The CDR3 DNA sequence: TGCGCCAGCAGCGGCGGGGACTCTGGAAACACCATATATTTT. Its protein product is CASSGGDSGNTIYF.

This chain uses TRBV7-2 with TRBJ1-1; TRBD1 might be the D (5 bases). CDR1 and CDR2 from the germline V gene are SGHTA and FQGNSA. The ends were cut back, 9 bases at V and 1 base at J, with 12 bases in the middle. This CDR3 comprises 13 residues. The CDR3 region has the DNA TGTGCCAGTGGAGGACATCCGAACACTGAAGCTTTCTTT. This encodes CASGGHPNTEAFF. Full variable domain (missing parts from reference TRBV7-2 and TRBJ1-1): GAGVSQSPSNKVTEKGKDVELRCDPISGHTALYWYRQSLGQGLEFLIYFQGNSAPDKSGLPSDRFSAERTGGSVSTLTIQRTQQEDSAVYLCASGGHPNTEAFFGQGTRLTVV.

This chain uses TRBV5-6 with TRBJ1-4, with D possibly being TRBD1 (6 bases). Germline V gene sequence: CDR1 SGHDT, CDR2 YYEEEE. The CDR3 contains 15 residues. Trimming removed 4 bases from V and 0 bases from J, with 10 bases in between. The CDR3 region has the DNA TGTGCCAGCAGCCTCGGGACAACAACTAATGAAAAACTGTTTTTT. Its translation is CASSLGTTTNEKLFF.

The gene calls are TRBV18 and TRBJ1-6; weak D call: TRBD1 (6 bases). The germline CDR1 and CDR2 sequences are KGHSH and LQKENI. This CDR3 has 14 amino acids. Trimming pared 8 bases from V and 5 bases from J, leaving 13 bases between. The CDR3 spells CASRWGANNSPLHF. DNA for the CDR3: TGTGCCAGCAGATGGGGGGCGAATAATTCACCCCTCCACTTT.

The rearrangement uses TRBV15 and TRBJ2-5; D unclear. There are 16 residues in the CDR3. Germline CDR1 LNHNV, CDR2 YYDKDF (reference sequence). V was cut by 1 base and J by 5 bases, with 17 bases left in between. The CDR3 spells CATSRVIGRPEETQYF. CDR3 DNA sequence: TGTGCCACCAGCAGAGTAATTGGCAGGCCTGAGGAGACCCAGTACTTC. Combining the CDR3 with reference TRBV15 and TRBJ2-5 gives the whole variable domain DAMVIQNPRYQVTQFGKPVTLSCSQTLNHNVMYWYQQKSSQAPKLLFHYYDKDFNNEADTPDNFQSRRPNTSFCFLDIRSPGLGDTAMYLCATSRVIGRPEETQYFGPGTRLLVL.

This chain links TRBV15 with TRBJ1-1, with 7 bases that match TRBD1. Trimming at V came to 2 bases and at J to 11 bases, leaving 5 bases not matched to a gene. The CDR3 length is 12 residues. Germline CDR1 is LNHNV and CDR2 is YYDKDF (reference sequence). CDR3 DNA: TGTGCCACCAGCAGAATTGACAGGGTTGCTTTCTTT. Translation gives CATSRIDRVAFF.

The chain employs TRBV5-6 and TRBJ1-1; D not certain. CDR1 is SGHDT and CDR2 is YYEEEE in the germline V gene. V was trimmed by 3 bases and J by 3 bases, leaving 3 bases between them. This CDR3 spans 11 amino acids. In DNA, the CDR3 is TGTGCCAGCAGCTCCCACACTGAAGCTTTCTTT. The encoded protein is CASSSHTEAFF. Filled out from reference TRBV5-6 and TRBJ1-1, the complete variable domain reads DAGVTQSPTHLIKTRGQQVTLRCSPKSGHDTVSWYQQALGQGPQFIFQYYEEEERQRGNFPDRFSGHQFPNYSSELNVNALLLGDSALYLCASSSHTEAFFGQGTRLTVV.

This rearrangement joins TRBV5-1 to TRBJ2-1; 8 bases map to TRBD2. The CDR3 has 15 amino acids. The V gene's germline CDR1 is SGHRS and CDR2 YFSETQ. J was trimmed by 9 bases and V by 0 bases; bases with no gene match: 8. CDR3 region: CASSLEAGATGEQFF. CDR3 nucleotide sequence: TGCGCCAGCAGCTTGGAAGCGGGGGCCACCGGTGAGCAGTTCTTC.

This clone has a handful of counts. This chain joins TRBV6-1 and TRBJ1-4, with D possibly TRBD1 on 6 matching bases. The CDR3 spans 13 residues. The germline V and J ends were trimmed by 1 base and 11 bases, with 11 bases remaining between them. Germline CDR1 and CDR2: MNHNS and SASEGT. CDR3 region: CASSEDRVGKLFF. CDR3 in DNA: TGTGCCAGCAGTGAAGACAGGGTGGGGAAACTGTTTTTT.

This clone was seen just once. The chain joins TRBV6-1 to TRBJ2-6; 10 bases line up with TRBD1. Germline V gene sequence: CDR1 MNHNS, CDR2 SASEGT. The CDR3 runs 19 residues. Germline trimming cut 2 bases from V and 0 bases from J; bases unmatched to any gene: 7. CDR3 in amino acids: CASSEKGTGDYSGANVLTF. The CDR3 DNA is TGTGCCAGCAGTGAAAAAGGGACAGGGGACTACTCTGGGGCCAACGTCCTGACTTTC.

The rearrangement links TRBV29-1 to TRBJ2-7; possible D gene TRBD1, 6 bases. Germline V lookup: CDR1 SQVTM, CDR2 ANQGSEA. The CDR3 totals 11 residues. The V gene lost 6 bases and the J gene lost 3 bases, with 9 bases spanning the gap. The CDR3 here is CSVTGSYEQYF. CDR3 in DNA: TGCAGCGTAACAGGGAGCTACGAGCAGTACTTC.

In this sample, this clone turned up a few times. This chain uses TRBV7-2 with TRBJ1-2, with a tentative D call TRBD1 (5 bases). In germline, CDR1 is SGHTA, CDR2 FQGNSA. Between the trimmed V and J ends, which lost 5 bases and 4 bases, there was a span of 8 bases. This CDR3 spans 12 amino acids. CDR3 region: CASSRDGYGYTF. CDR3 DNA: TGTGCCAGCAGCAGGGACGGCTATGGCTACACCTTC.

This clone was seen a few times. The chain recombines TRBV19 with TRBJ1-3, with D hard to call. Germline V gives CDR1 LNHDA, CDR2 SQIVND (reference sequence). V was shortened by 6 bases and J by 1 base, with 10 bases between the two germline ends. The CDR3 has 14 amino acids. CDR3 nucleotide sequence: TGTGCCAGTAGGGGTAGTAAGTCTGGAAACACCATATATTTT. Protein: CASRGSKSGNTIYF.

The chain has TRBV14 and TRBJ2-6, with a weak D call TRBD2 (6 bases). This CDR3 has 17 residues. V was clipped by 4 bases and J by 2 bases, with 15 bases between them. Germline V lookup: CDR1 SGHDN, CDR2 FVKESK. CDR3 DNA sequence: TGTGCCAGCAGCCCCAACTGGGGGGACCCTGGGGCCAACGTCCTGACTTTC. Its translation is CASSPNWGDPGANVLTF.

This clone was detected once. V gene TRBV5-1 combines with J gene TRBJ1-2, with D unresolved. V was shortened by 0 bases and J by 3 bases, with 9 bases between the two germline ends. Germline CDR1 SGHRS, CDR2 YFSETQ. The length of the CDR3 is 14 residues. CDR3 amino acids: CASSLEGGYYGYTF. CDR3 DNA: TGCGCCAGCAGCTTGGAGGGAGGCTACTATGGCTACACCTTC.

The V gene is TRBV10-3, the J gene TRBJ1-2; 7 bases align to TRBD1. V dropped 4 bases and J dropped 7; count of bases not matched to a gene: 3. This CDR3 is built from 12 residues. In germline, CDR1 is ENHRY, CDR2 SYGVKD. Written as DNA, the CDR3 is TGTGCCATCAGTGGTGGGACAGTTGGCTACACCTTC. Residues: CAISGGTVGYTF.

The chain has TRBV5-4 and TRBJ1-2; a weak D match, TRBD1 (6 bases). The CDR3 is 14 amino acids. The ends were cut back, 2 bases at V and 7 bases at J, with 15 bases in the middle. The V gene's germline CDR1 is SGHNT and CDR2 YYREEE (reference sequence). CDR3 in DNA: TGTGCCAGCAGCTTTCAACAGGGTCTTGGTGGCTACACCTTC. Its protein product is CASSFQQGLGGYTF.